The entry below describes one T cell receptor (beta chain). Antigen unknown. One entry per CDR3 protein, called by TCRdb with MiXCR from the RT-PCR reads. The profile covers about 700,000 distinct CDR3 sequences, with less than 15% appearing a single time and 7.6% taken by the ten largest. V shed 2 bases and J 3 bases; nucleotides not matched to a gene: 1. CDR1 and CDR2 from the germline V gene are MNHNS and SASEGT. The CDR3 extends over 14 amino acids. The sample comes from a study of response to subunit inactivated influenza vaccine. Overall study results and limits: Authors proposed each seasonal influenza vaccination draws in few new T cells.

The sample was PBMCs from blood, taken around 14 days before vaccination. The source is a man aged 45-60 years who received an inactivated influenza vaccine. V is TRBV6-1 and J is TRBJ2-7; 10 bases agree with TRBD1. In nucleotides, the CDR3 is TGTGCCAGCAGTGAATGGACAGGGGGCTACGAGCAGTACTTC. Its translation is CASSEWTGGYEQYF.